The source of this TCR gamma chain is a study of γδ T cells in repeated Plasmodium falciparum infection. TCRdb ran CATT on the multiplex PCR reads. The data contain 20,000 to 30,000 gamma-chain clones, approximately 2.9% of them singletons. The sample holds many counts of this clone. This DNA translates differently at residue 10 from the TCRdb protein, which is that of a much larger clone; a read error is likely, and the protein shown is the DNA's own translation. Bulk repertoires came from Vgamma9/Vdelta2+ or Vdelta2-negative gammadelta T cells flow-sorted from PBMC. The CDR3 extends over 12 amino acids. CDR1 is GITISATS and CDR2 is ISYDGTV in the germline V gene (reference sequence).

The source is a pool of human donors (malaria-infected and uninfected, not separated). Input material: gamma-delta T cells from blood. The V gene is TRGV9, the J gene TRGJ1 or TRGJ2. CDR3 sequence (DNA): TGTGCCTTGTGGGAGGTCTCTTATAAGAGACTCTTT. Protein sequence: CALWEVSYKRLF.